This record concerns one TCR beta chain sequence. The sample comes from a study of CD8 T cells in Susac syndrome. The authors reverse transcribed about 0.5 to 1 ug RNA with random hexamers. TCRdb called the immunoSEQ multiplex PCR reads again in MiXCR, with one record for every CDR3 protein. This repertoire shows about 190,000 distinct CDR3 sequences, approximately 96% found once; its top ten account for more than 0.08%. Germline CDR1 is MNHNS and CDR2 is SASEGT. Trimming took 1 base from V and 3 from J; bases not matched to a gene: 1. This CDR3 is built from 15 residues. This TCR was sampled from a human donor with Susac syndrome. The sequenced sample consisted of CD4+ T cells from PBMCs. V usage is TRBV6-1 and J usage is TRBJ2-1, with TRBD2 identical over 9 bases. The CDR3 is CASSEGRGGYNEQFF. The CDR3 DNA reads as TGTGCCAGCAGTGAAGGGCGGGGGGGCTACAATGAGCAGTTCTTC.